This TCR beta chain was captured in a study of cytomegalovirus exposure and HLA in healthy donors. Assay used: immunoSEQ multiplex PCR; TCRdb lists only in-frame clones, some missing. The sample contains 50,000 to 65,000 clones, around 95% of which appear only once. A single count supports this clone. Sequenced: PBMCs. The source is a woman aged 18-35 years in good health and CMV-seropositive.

For the CDR3, the DNA is TGTGCCAGCAGCCCCGGAGCTAACTATGGCTACACCTTC. Translating it yields CASSPGANYGYTF. V gene TRBV14 combines with J gene TRBJ1-2; D unclear. The ends were cut back, 4 bases at V and 0 bases at J, with 6 bases in the middle. Germline loops: CDR1 SGHDN, CDR2 FVKESK. The CDR3 extends over 13 amino acids.